Sequencing of this T cell receptor beta chain was carried out in a study of spatial heterogeneity in lung cancer. Study summary: The donors comprised 60 to 85 untreated early-stage non-small cell lung cancer patients. Sequence detection consistently recorded a greater number of beta-chain than alpha-chain sequences.

One entry per CDR3 protein results from TCRdb running MiXCR on the 5' RACE reads. The sample has 40,000 to 50,000 distinct CDR3 sequences, 10% seen once. Described time point: blood at routine non-recurrence follow-up after resection. Whole RNA came from tumor, nontumor lung or frozen PBMC and was sequenced without being sorted. With 1 base removed from V and 3 bases from J, the gap between germline ends came to 11 bases. This CDR3 comprises 15 residues. The germline gives CDR1 SGHTA, CDR2 FQGNSA. This receptor was obtained from a female donor with early-stage non-small cell lung cancer. The chain has TRBV7-2 and TRBJ2-3, with no clear D. This specimen consisted of PBMCs, obtained at follow-up. The CDR3 loop is CASSLGVTGTDTQYF. The CDR3 DNA reads as TGTGCCAGCAGCTTAGGAGTGACCGGGACAGATACGCAGTATTTT.